These 19 T cell receptor beta chains share one sample of origin, sequenced in a study of T-cell reconstitution after alpha-beta-depleted transplantation in children. Preparation of the TCRbeta library was carried out with unique molecular identifiers. From the PCR reads, TCRdb called clonotypes with MiXCR, one entry per CDR3 protein. The table lists a few hundred thousand distinct CDR3 sequences, 11% of them singletons. The sample consisted of peripheral blood, taken 180 days after TCRalphabeta/CD19-depleted stem cell transplant. The receptors derive from a male patient aged 2 to 10 who had a stem cell transplant for chronic granulomatous disease, so the T cells may come from the graft donor.

In its sample, this clonotype was seen many times. The chain joins TRBV28 to TRBJ2-1; D ambiguous. Germline CDR1 and CDR2: MDHEN and SYDVKM. V shed 0 bases and J shed 0 bases, with 9 bases lying between them. The CDR3 contains 16 residues. The CDR3 here is CASSLWAGSSYNEQFF. The CDR3 coding sequence is TGTGCCAGCAGTTTATGGGCAGGTAGCTCCTACAATGAGCAGTTCTTC.

This clonotype was seen ten or more times. The rearrangement joins TRBV5-1 to TRBJ2-3; the D is unclear. The V gene lost 0 bases and the J gene lost 4 bases, with 15 bases spanning the gap. Germline V gene sequence: CDR1 SGHRS, CDR2 YFSETQ. CDR3 size: 16 residues. CDR3 protein: CASSLATSGSADTQYF. CDR3 bases: TGCGCCAGCAGCTTGGCTACGTCGGGTTCCGCAGATACGCAGTATTTT.

The chain is built from TRBV18 and TRBJ1-3, with a weak D call TRBD1 (6 bases). V lost 2 bases and J lost 4, with 15 bases in between. There are 16 residues in the CDR3. Germline V gives CDR1 KGHSH, CDR2 LQKENI. The CDR3 reads CASSPSSGGPGNTIYF. The CDR3 DNA follows: TGTGCCAGCTCACCATCAAGTGGGGGGCCGGGAAACACCATATATTTT.

This clonotype was recorded many times. The rearrangement uses TRBV18 and TRBJ2-7; D is undetermined. The V end was cut by 4 bases, the J end by 3 bases, with 10 bases between. The germline V gene encodes CDR1 KGHSH and CDR2 LQKENI. This CDR3 comprises 13 residues. The DNA for the CDR3 is TGTGCCAGCTCACGTCCGGAAATCTACGAGCAGTACTTC. Encoded protein: CASSRPEIYEQYF. The full variable domain, completed using reference TRBV18 and TRBJ2-7, is NAGVMQNPRHLVRRRGQEARLRCSPMKGHSHVYWYRQLPEEGLKFMVYLQKENIIDESGMPKERFSAEFPKEGPSILRIQQVVRGDSAAYFCASSRPEIYEQYFGPGTRLTVT.

The table lists this clonotype with many counts. The chain joins TRBV12-3 or TRBV12-4 to TRBJ1-1; possible D gene TRBD1, 6 bases. V was shortened by 4 bases and J by 0 bases, with 9 bases between the two germline ends. CDR3 size: 14 residues. The CDR3 here is CASSWTVMNTEAFF. DNA for the CDR3: TGTGCCAGCAGTTGGACAGTAATGAACACTGAAGCTTTCTTT.

This clonotype was counted at least ten times. This chain links TRBV30 with TRBJ1-4; unclear D gene. V dropped 6 bases and J dropped 6 bases, with 14 bases sitting between them. Germline V gives CDR1 GTSNPN, CDR2 SVGIG (reference sequence). The CDR3 sequence is 13 residues long. The CDR3: CACGTPRDEKLFF. The CDR3 DNA reads as TGTGCCTGCGGAACCCCTCGGGATGAAAAACTGTTTTTT.

Many counts were recorded for this clonotype. The CDR3 here is CASTPGLAPKYNEQFF. In DNA, the CDR3 is TGTGCCAGCACTCCGGGACTAGCGCCTAAATACAATGAGCAGTTCTTC. V gene TRBV6-5 combines with J gene TRBJ2-1, with 10 nucleotides matching TRBD2. Germline V gene data show CDR1 as MNHEY and CDR2 as SVGAGI. Unmatched junction bases numbered 10, after V lost 7 bases and J lost 4 bases. The CDR3 spans 16 residues.

The table lists this clonotype with a few counts. This sequence joins TRBV6-5 and TRBJ2-7; D is possibly TRBD2 (5 bases). The germline V and J ends were trimmed by 6 bases and 2 bases, with 11 bases remaining between them. The CDR3 sequence is 13 residues long. Germline loops: CDR1 MNHEY, CDR2 SVGAGI. The CDR3 region is CASRPGKTYEQYF. CDR3 DNA sequence: TGTGCCAGCAGACCCGGGAAAACCTACGAGCAGTACTTC.

This clonotype has at least ten counts. The rearrangement uses TRBV6-2 or TRBV6-3 and TRBJ2-7; either TRBD1 or TRBD2 may fit D (5 bases each). Germline-derived CDR1 and CDR2 are MNHEY and SVGEGT. Between the trimmed V and J ends, which lost 5 bases and 1 base, there was a span of 12 bases. This CDR3 is built from 14 residues. Here the CDR3 reads CASSLWGSSYEQYF. CDR3 DNA: TGTGCCAGCAGTCTCTGGGGGTCATCCTACGAGCAGTACTTC.

This clonotype appeared a few times. The rearrangement joins TRBV20-1 to TRBJ2-1, with a tentative D call TRBD2 (7 bases). Per germline, CDR1 DFQATT and CDR2 SNEGSKA (reference sequence). The CDR3 extends over 15 amino acids. Trimming left V 0 bases short and J 16 bases short, with 25 bases between. CDR3 nucleotides: TGCAGTGCTAGAGATCGAGGGGGGGGACTGAGAGGGGAATTCTTC. Its protein is CSARDRGGGLRGEFF.

This clonotype was recorded many times. The chain uses TRBV28 and TRBJ1-1; 9 bases map to TRBD1. This CDR3 comprises 15 residues. In germline, CDR1 is MDHEN, CDR2 SYDVKM. V gave up 4 bases and J gave up 11 bases; unmatched junction bases: 14. Here the CDR3 reads CASSSRETGGDYAFF. DNA of the CDR3: TGTGCCAGCAGTTCCCGCGAGACAGGGGGAGATTATGCTTTCTTT.

The chain links TRBV29-1 to TRBJ2-5; D gene ambiguous. V was cut by 3 bases and J by 4 bases, with 15 bases left in between. This CDR3 spans 14 amino acids. Germline V gives CDR1 SQVTM, CDR2 ANQGSEA. The CDR3 loop reads CSVDFGWGGETQYF. DNA of the CDR3: TGCAGCGTTGACTTCGGTTGGGGTGGAGAGACCCAGTACTTC. Supplemented by reference TRBV29-1 and TRBJ2-5, the full variable domain reads SAVISQKPSRDICQRGTSLTIQCQVDSQVTMMFWYRQQPGQSLTLIATANQGSEATYESGFVIDKFPISRPNLTFSTLTVSNMSPEDSSIYLCSVDFGWGGETQYFGPGTRLLVL.

At least ten counts were recorded for this clonotype. The genes are TRBV7-6 and TRBJ2-1; 15 nucleotides line up with TRBD2. The CDR3 is made up of 16 amino acids. Germline V gene sequence: CDR1 SGHVS, CDR2 FNYEAQ. The ends lost 4 bases at V and 8 bases at J; junction bases unmatched: 6. The CDR3: CASSYGLAGGRDEQFF. The CDR3 DNA reads as TGTGCCAGCAGCTATGGACTAGCGGGAGGGCGAGATGAGCAGTTCTTC.

This clonotype showed up many times. The chain employs TRBV5-1 and TRBJ2-3; D not certain. The germline V and J ends were trimmed by 2 bases and 0 bases, with 10 bases remaining between them. The CDR3 is 15 residues long. The germline CDR1 and CDR2 sequences are SGHRS and YFSETQ. DNA for the CDR3: TGCGCCAGCAGCTTTGGGCAGGTCAGCACAGATACGCAGTATTTT. Amino acids: CASSFGQVSTDTQYF.

This clonotype was observed a handful of times. The CDR3 here is CASSADRAPVQPQHF. The CDR3 DNA is TGTGCCAGCTCAGCGGACCGGGCCCCGGTCCAGCCCCAGCATTTT. V gene TRBV18 combines with J gene TRBJ1-5, with D hard to call. This CDR3 comprises 15 residues. Trimming took off 5 bases at V and 7 bases at J, with 18 bases between the two ends. In germline, CDR1 is KGHSH, CDR2 LQKENI.

This clonotype appeared many times. The chain is built from TRBV27 and TRBJ2-1; 8 positions agree with TRBD2. The CDR3 is 14 amino acids. V gave up 6 bases and J gave up 4 bases; unmatched junction bases: 5. From germline, CDR1 is MNHEY and CDR2 SMNVEV (reference sequence). In DNA, the CDR3 is TGTGCCAGCAGAACGGGACTAGGGTACAATGAGCAGTTCTTC. It is translated as CASRTGLGYNEQFF.

Many counts were recorded for this clonotype. The V and J genes are TRBV12-3 or TRBV12-4 and TRBJ1-6, with TRBD1 as a possible D gene (5 bases). The V and J ends lost 7 bases and 2 bases respectively, with 15 bases between them. The CDR3 contains 16 residues. The CDR3 DNA reads as TGTGCCAGCACGTTGGGAAGGGACGCCTATAATTCACCCCTCCACTTT. It translates to CASTLGRDAYNSPLHF.

In its sample, this clonotype was seen many times. The chain has TRBV20-1 and TRBJ1-4; 8 bases line up with TRBD1. From germline, CDR1 is DFQATT and CDR2 SNEGSKA (reference sequence). With 3 bases clipped from V and 4 bases from J, the junction kept 10 bases outside the gene matches. This CDR3 has 16 residues. The CDR3 reads CSASREDRGSNEKLFF. The CDR3 coding sequence is TGCAGTGCTAGTCGGGAAGACAGGGGAAGTAATGAAAAACTGTTTTTT.

This clonotype occurred many times. The CDR3 bases are TGTGCCAGCAGCCAAATCGACCGTAAAAACATTCAGTACTTC. Protein: CASSQIDRKNIQYF. The chain joins TRBV14 to TRBJ2-4; D gene ambiguous. Germline-derived CDR1 and CDR2 are SGHDN and FVKESK. V dropped 2 bases and J dropped 4 bases, with 9 bases sitting between them. The CDR3 spans 14 residues.